These 24 T cell receptor beta chains were all obtained from the same sample, sequenced in a study of T cell changes during pregnancy in multiple sclerosis (dated by TCRdb to the late 2010s). To prepare the library, the immunoSEQ multiplex PCR assay was applied. TCRdb re-hosts the immuneACCESS table, in-frame sequences only. Its copies lack some clones; in the studies checked, an unresolved V gene accounts for under half of them, and the cause for the rest is not known. Present in this sample are 30,000 to 45,000 clones, roughly 90% of which were seen just once. The top ten clonotypes cover 0.35% to 0.45% of the sample. Sequencing was performed on CD4+ T cells from peripheral blood mononuclear cells, taken in the third trimester of pregnancy. These receptors were collected from a female donor with multiple sclerosis, enrolled in a pregnancy study.

The J gene is TRBJ2-6, the V gene TRBV7-9; TRBD1 agrees at 10 bases. The J segment lost 4 bases and the V segment lost 5 bases, leaving 11 bases of the junction unmatched. This CDR3 has 18 residues. Germline CDR1 is SEHNR and CDR2 is FQNEAQ (reference sequence). Written as DNA, the CDR3 is TGTGCCAGCAGCCCTAAGACAGGGGGCTTAACCGGGGCCAACGTCCTGACTTTC. Protein product: CASSPKTGGLTGANVLTF.

The gene calls are TRBV7-8 and TRBJ2-7; 13 nucleotides align to TRBD2. The CDR3 is 18 amino acids. Germline V lookup: CDR1 SGHVS, CDR2 FQNEAQ. Losses at the gene ends were 1 base for V and 3 bases for J; bases not matched to a gene: 9. The CDR3 bases are TGTGCCAGCAGCTTAGGGACTAGCGGGAGCCGACTCGTCTACGAGCAGTACTTC. Translating it yields CASSLGTSGSRLVYEQYF.

The chain couples TRBV30 to TRBJ1-5; TRBD1 matches 8 bases. CDR3 length: 12 residues. CDR1 GTSNPN and CDR2 SVGIG come from the germline V gene (reference sequence). The trim removed 5 bases at V and 5 bases at J, leaving 2 bases unmatched. The CDR3 nucleotides are TGTGCCTGGGGACAGGGAGATCAGCCCCAGCATTTT. It specifies CAWGQGDQPQHF.

The V call is TRBV5-1, the J call TRBJ2-7; 8 nucleotides align to TRBD1. Germline lookup yields CDR1 SGHRS and CDR2 YFSETQ. The trim removed 5 bases at V and 1 base at J, leaving 2 bases unmatched. CDR3 length: 13 residues. The CDR3 region is CASRRDRSYEQYF. The CDR3 nucleotides read TGCGCCAGCAGACGGGACAGGTCCTACGAGCAGTACTTC.

The chain carries TRBV7-9 and TRBJ2-7; D is undetermined. CDR3 length: 12 amino acids. Looked up from germline, CDR1 is SEHNR and CDR2 is FQNEAQ (reference sequence). Trimming pared 2 bases from V and 2 bases from J, leaving 4 bases between. CDR3 protein: CASSLSPYEQYF. In DNA, the CDR3 is TGTGCCAGCAGCTTATCTCCCTACGAGCAGTACTTC.

The chain links TRBV9 to TRBJ1-3, with D unclear. The V gene lost 2 bases and the J gene lost 0 bases, with 6 bases spanning the gap. Germline V gives CDR1 SGDLS, CDR2 YYNGEE. CDR3 length: 14 amino acids. This chain's CDR3 is CASSVGSSGNTIYF. Here the CDR3 DNA reads TGTGCCAGCAGCGTGGGCAGCTCTGGAAACACCATATATTTT. The full variable domain, its missing parts supplied by reference TRBV9 and TRBJ1-3, is DSGVTQTPKHLITATGQRVTLRCSPRSGDLSVYWYQQSLDQGLQFLIQYYNGEERAKGNILERFSAQQFPDLHSELNLSSLELGDSALYFCASSVGSSGNTIYFGEGSWLTVV.

The gene calls are TRBV5-1 and TRBJ1-5; 7 nucleotides align to TRBD1. The CDR3 runs 15 residues. The V and J ends lost 0 bases and 2 bases, in that order; junction bases with no gene match: 2. CDR1 SGHRS and CDR2 YFSETQ come from the germline V gene. CDR3 sequence: CASSLDRGGNQPQHF. In DNA, the CDR3 is TGCGCCAGCAGCTTGGACAGGGGTGGCAATCAGCCCCAGCATTTT.

V is TRBV9 and J is TRBJ2-3, with unresolved D. The V gene lost 4 bases and the J gene lost 3 bases, with 18 bases spanning the gap. Germline CDR1 SGDLS, CDR2 YYNGEE. The CDR3 is 16 residues long. CDR3 residues: CASSTRRSLQTDTQYF. CDR3 nucleotide sequence: TGTGCCAGCAGCACTCGACGGAGCTTGCAGACAGATACGCAGTATTTT.

In its sample, this clone was seen once. The CDR3 is CATSRTGTGAGNTIYF. In DNA form, the CDR3 reads TGTGCCACCAGCAGGACCGGGACAGGGGCTGGAAACACCATATATTTT. This chain joins TRBV15 and TRBJ1-3, with TRBD1 identical over 10 bases. This CDR3 region has 16 residues. V gave up 3 bases and J gave up 2 bases; unmatched junction bases: 4. Germline CDR1 and CDR2: LNHNV and YYDKDF (reference sequence). The complete variable domain, with remaining parts taken from reference TRBV15 and TRBJ1-3, reads DAMVIQNPRYQVTQFGKPVTLSCSQTLNHNVMYWYQQKSSQAPKLLFHYYDKDFNNEADTPDNFQSRRPNTSFCFLDIRSPGLGDTAMYLCATSRTGTGAGNTIYFGEGSWLTVV.

DNA for the CDR3: TGTGCCAGCAGCTTAGATGGGAGTGGAGGGGCAGATACGCAGTATTTT. It is translated as CASSLDGSGGADTQYF. The genes are TRBV7-8 and TRBJ2-3; tentative D call: TRBD2 (6 bases). Trimming stripped 1 base from V and 4 bases from J, with 15 bases between. From germline, CDR1 is SGHVS and CDR2 FQNEAQ. CDR3 length: 16 amino acids.

The J gene is TRBJ1-1, the V gene TRBV5-6; the match to TRBD1 covers 9 bases. The trim removed 4 bases at V and 3 bases at J, leaving 13 bases unmatched. The CDR3 is 17 amino acids. From germline, CDR1 is SGHDT and CDR2 YYEEEE. CDR3 residues: CASSLDRGALRDTEAFF. CDR3 coding DNA: TGTGCCAGCAGCCTGGACAGGGGCGCCCTCAGAGACACTGAAGCTTTCTTT.

Details on this clone: The sample has other DNA sequences that encode this CDR3 too. V gene TRBV11-3 combines with J gene TRBJ1-1; D may be TRBD1 (5 bases). Germline V CDR1 and CDR2: SGHNT, YENEEA. The CDR3 sequence is 13 residues long. V lost 3 bases and J lost 1, with 6 bases in between. CDR3: CASSLGRNTEAFF. In nucleotides, the CDR3 is TGTGCCAGCAGCTTGGGGCGGAACACTGAAGCTTTCTTT.

V and J are TRBV15 and TRBJ2-6; D not resolved. Germline values: CDR1 LNHNV, CDR2 YYDKDF (reference sequence). The CDR3 has 15 amino acids. Deletions cut 1 base from V and 3 bases from J, with 7 bases between. The CDR3 sequence is CATSRVLFGANVLTF. CDR3 sequence (DNA): TGTGCCACCAGCAGAGTCCTCTTTGGGGCCAACGTCCTGACTTTC.

This rearrangement joins TRBV6-1 to TRBJ1-4; D call uncertain. Trimming left V 7 bases short and J 8 bases short, with 14 bases between. Germline V gene lookup returns CDR1 MNHNS and CDR2 SASEGT. The length of the CDR3 is 13 residues. In DNA form, the CDR3 reads TGTGCCAGCACCAGAGCGGTAGGGGAAAAACTGTTTTTT. Translation gives CASTRAVGEKLFF.

V and J are TRBV27 and TRBJ1-4, with 7 bases matching TRBD1. Losses at the gene ends were 0 bases for V and 0 bases for J; bases not matched to a gene: 13. From germline, CDR1 is MNHEY and CDR2 SMNVEV (reference sequence). The CDR3 sequence is 20 residues long. The CDR3 region is CASSLSPPGQRFATNEKLFF. CDR3 DNA: TGTGCCAGCAGTTTATCCCCCCCGGGACAGAGATTTGCAACTAATGAAAAACTGTTTTTT. The full variable domain, with the rest looked up from reference TRBV27 and TRBJ1-4, is EAQVTQNPRYLITVTGKKLTVTCSQNMNHEYMSWYRQDPGLGLRQIYYSMNVEVTDKGDVPEGYKVSRKEKRNFPLILESPSPNQTSLYFCASSLSPPGQRFATNEKLFFGSGTQLSVL.

This clone was detected once. The chain couples TRBV5-1 to TRBJ2-2, with 7 bases aligning to TRBD1. Germline V gene lookup returns CDR1 SGHRS and CDR2 YFSETQ. V lost 4 bases, J lost 1 base, and 4 bases stayed unmatched. This CDR3 has 15 amino acids. Here the CDR3 reads CASSPNRGNTGELFF. The DNA of the CDR3 is TGCGCCAGCAGCCCCAACAGGGGGAACACCGGGGAGCTGTTTTTT.

The V call is TRBV28, the J call TRBJ1-1; 7 nucleotides line up with TRBD1. The CDR3 runs 13 residues. V shed 10 bases, J shed 1 base, and the junction held 6 bases outside the gene matches. The germline V gene has CDR1 MDHEN and CDR2 SYDVKM. For the CDR3, the DNA is TGTGCCACTTCGACAGGGACGAACACTGAAGCTTTCTTT. It is translated as CATSTGTNTEAFF.

V is TRBV7-2 and J is TRBJ2-1, with 9 positions matching TRBD1. The CDR3 runs to 13 residues. Germline lookup yields CDR1 SGHTA and CDR2 FQGNSA. The V segment lost 5 bases and the J segment 8 bases; nucleotides outside the gene matches: 4. The chain's CDR3 is CASSRDRDHEQFF. The CDR3 region has the DNA TGTGCCAGCAGCAGGGACAGGGACCATGAGCAGTTCTTC.

The rearrangement links TRBV5-1 to TRBJ1-1; D gene uncertain. This CDR3 has 13 amino acids. Looked up from germline, CDR1 is SGHRS and CDR2 is YFSETQ. The V and J ends lost 3 bases and 0 bases respectively, with 6 bases between them. CDR3 in DNA: TGCGCCAGCAGCTCCCAGGTGAACACTGAAGCTTTCTTT. Residues: CASSSQVNTEAFF.

The chain uses TRBV5-5 and TRBJ2-2, with 10 bases fitting TRBD1. Germline V gene data show CDR1 as SGHKS and CDR2 as YYEKEE (reference sequence). The CDR3 has 16 amino acids. J was trimmed by 4 bases and V by 0 bases; bases with no gene match: 3. The CDR3 loop reads CASSLVGQGSTGELFF. CDR3 DNA: TGTGCCAGCAGCTTGGTGGGACAGGGGTCCACCGGGGAGCTGTTTTTT.

This CDR3 reads CASSRVQGVTEAFF. The CDR3, as DNA: TGTGCCAGCAGCCGGGTACAGGGAGTCACTGAAGCTTTCTTT. This sequence joins TRBV7-2 and TRBJ1-1, with D possibly being TRBD1 (6 bases). Germline values: CDR1 SGHTA, CDR2 FQGNSA. Deletions cut 5 bases from V and 4 bases from J, with 14 bases between. The CDR3 loop spans 14 amino acids.

The chain employs TRBV28 and TRBJ2-1; D not certain. Trimming pared 6 bases from V and 0 bases from J, leaving 9 bases between. In germline, CDR1 is MDHEN, CDR2 SYDVKM. This CDR3 is 14 amino acids long. DNA for the CDR3: TGTGCCAGCAGCACCGATAGCTCCTACAATGAGCAGTTCTTC. Its protein is CASSTDSSYNEQFF.

The chain couples TRBV7-9 to TRBJ2-1, with D possibly TRBD1 on 6 matching bases. V lost 6 bases and J 2 bases, leaving 14 bases between the germline ends. Per the germline V gene, CDR1 is SEHNR and CDR2 is FQNEAQ (reference sequence). The CDR3 contains 15 residues. This CDR3 reads CASSQGLGAYNEQFF. CDR3 DNA: TGTGCCAGCAGTCAGGGGTTAGGGGCCTACAATGAGCAGTTCTTC. The full variable domain, its missing parts supplied by reference TRBV7-9 and TRBJ2-1, is DTGVSQNPRHKITKRGQNVTFRCDPISEHNRLYWYRQTLGQGPEFLTYFQNEAQLEKSRLLSDRFSAERPKGSFSTLEIQRTEQGDSAMYLCASSQGLGAYNEQFFGPGTRLTVL.

The chain couples TRBV5-4 to TRBJ2-7; tentative D call: TRBD2 (7 bases). Germline lookup yields CDR1 SGHNT and CDR2 YYREEE (reference sequence). Deletions cut 4 bases from V and 5 bases from J, with 19 bases between. The CDR3 runs 15 residues. The CDR3 bases are TGTGCCAGCAGCAACGGGGGCGGGAGTATCCACGAGCAGTACTTC. It codes for CASSNGGGSIHEQYF.